This T cell receptor (beta chain) was obtained from a study of a mutant IDH1 vaccine in newly diagnosed glioma. Study information: Initiation of the vaccine course occurred 4-6 weeks after radiotherapy alone, or alongside temozolomide cycles.

Trimming removed 8 bases from V and 4 bases from J; junction bases left unmatched: 7. This CDR3 is built from 13 residues. Germline CDR1 reads SEHNR; CDR2 reads FQNEAQ (reference sequence). Time point noted: week 35, safety follow-up. The vaccine gave 300 ug of a 20-mer mutant IDH1 peptide subcutaneously per dose. Weeks 1, 3, 5, 7, 11, 15, 19 and 23 were when patients received their eight vaccinations. Using immunoSEQ multiplex PCR, the repertoire was profiled, and TCRdb retains in-frame clones only, with some absent. This table holds about 45,000 clones, 80% to 95% found once. Study results and limitations: Seemingly, pseudoprogression had no relation to changes in the top peripheral T cell clonotypes.

As regards this clone: Its matching antigen is unknown.

V and J are TRBV7-9 and TRBJ1-2; 7 bases agree with TRBD1. This clonotype originated in a man aged 50-60 years with glioma. The sequenced sample was PBMCs, obtained from a glioma patient whose treatment included an IDH1 peptide vaccine. The CDR3 region has the DNA TGTGCCAGCGGAACGGGACAGACCTATGGCTACACCTTC. Protein: CASGTGQTYGYTF. Supplemented by reference TRBV7-9 and TRBJ1-2, the full variable domain reads DTGVSQNPRHKITKRGQNVTFRCDPISEHNRLYWYRQTLGQGPEFLTYFQNEAQLEKSRLLSDRFSAERPKGSFSTLEIQRTEQGDSAMYLCASGTGQTYGYTFGSGTRLTVV.